This T cell receptor beta chain was documented in a study of blood T cell repertoires in COVID-19 (dated by TCRdb to the early 2020s). With regard to the full study: Collaborator samples came from the United States, Italy and Spain and covered acute and convalescent phases of COVID-19. Subjects who had been exposed to COVID-19, were actively infected with it, or had recovered from it provided the deeply sampled blood TCRbeta repertoires that made up the dataset. Sample metadata almost always included a de-identified subject ID, COVID-19 status, age in years and sex. Where available, HLA class I and class II types were taken from metadata supplied by the sample provider and were not determined by assay-based typing. The repertoires were released in a freely available public database intended as a resource for research on the immune response to SARS-CoV-2. Samples came from the ongoing ImmuneRACE study (first 160 participants) plus 1,254 subjects from 6 global collaborators. The prospective study material was composed of cDNA or gDNA derived from T cells, B-cell-depleted T cells, or PBMCs. Points the paper makes about the study in general: Clinical and demographic metadata were provided uncurated, with the amount varying by source and participant.

Another Seattle source contributed samples from volunteer blood donors who had recovered from COVID-19. Each collaborating institution followed its own protocols to collect whole blood in K2EDTA tubes. For TCRbeta analysis, collaborator samples were shipped as frozen whole blood, as isolated PBMCs, or as DNA extracted from either sample type. Looking up the germline V gene yields CDR1 SGHAT and CDR2 FQNNGV. Taken from cysteine to phenylalanine, the CDR3 has 14 residues. Only the CDR3 region is kept as DNA, spanning 42 bases read in frame from base 1. V is shortened by 4 bases, J by 1 base, and the region joining them spans 10 bases. Points on this clone: It lacks a known antigen. No base-level quality is on record; no much larger clone is a single base apart.

The immunoSEQ Assay, a bias-controlled multiplex PCR, was used to amplify TCRbeta CDR3 regions from genomic DNA. In the paper's pipeline: Within the assay, amplification of reference gene primers was used to estimate how many nucleated cells each sample contained. To quantify the absolute abundance of each unique TCRbeta CDR3 rearrangement, sequence reads were collapsed and filtered. For each sample, productive Simpson clonality was calculated by taking the square root of Simpson's diversity index across productive rearrangements. TCRdb took over this immuneACCESS table, retaining in-frame rearrangements with V and J assigned. Such tables are incomplete; in checked studies, under half of the missing clones stem from an unresolved V gene, and the remainder is unexplained. The DNA was the basis for D and trimming; V, J and clone size are from that table. In all, the sample holds 240,000 or so clones, and about 85% of those were seen once. The top ten clones comprise roughly 2% of the sample.

The chain joins TRBV11-2 to TRBJ2-5; a tentative D match to TRBD1 spans 6 bases. This receptor was obtained from a man aged 25-40 years who had recovered from COVID-19. Sequences were obtained from peripheral blood. The DNA sequence is as follows: TGTGCCAGCAGCTCCGACAGGACCCAAGAGACCCAGTACTTC. It translates as CASSSDRTQETQYF. Full variable domain (CDR3 extended with the reference TRBV11-2 and TRBJ2-5 proteins): EAGVAQSPRYKIIEKRQSVAFWCNPISGHATLYWYQQILGQGPKLLIQFQNNGVVDDSQLPKDRFSAERLKGVDSTLKIQPAKLEDSAVYLCASSSDRTQETQYFGPGTRLLVL.